These 20 T cell receptor beta chains came from one sample sequenced in a study of sequential checkpoint blockade in melanoma. Assay: immunoSEQ multiplex PCR; the TCRdb copy retains only in-frame clones and omits some. The sample holds 20,000 to 25,000 clones; roughly four fifths are singletons and the top ten take around a tenth. Treatment described: randomized to nivolumab then ipilimumab (arm A) or the reverse (arm B). The material sequenced was CD8+ T cells sorted from blood (inferred from file names), taken from a patient given nivolumab and ipilimumab in sequence. The receptors were sampled from a human donor with melanoma.

The chain combines TRBV7-8 with TRBJ1-2; D is perhaps TRBD1 (6 bases). Germline values: CDR1 SGHVS, CDR2 FQNEAQ. This CDR3 is built from 17 residues. Trimming pared 7 bases from V and 4 bases from J, leaving 25 bases between. The CDR3 DNA reads as TGTGCCAGCACCTCACGGCGGGGGCAGGGGAGGGCCTATGGCTACACCTTC. It translates to CASTSRRGQGRAYGYTF. Full variable domain (rest looked up from reference TRBV7-8 and TRBJ1-2): GAGVSQSPRYKVAKRGQDVALRCDPISGHVSLFWYQQALGQGPEFLTYFQNEAQLDKSGLPSDRFFAERPEGSVSTLKIQRTQQEDSAVYLCASTSRRGQGRAYGYTFGSGTRLTVV.

The chain joins TRBV30 to TRBJ2-1, with D perhaps TRBD2 (5 bases). Looked up from germline, CDR1 is GTSNPN and CDR2 is SVGIG (reference sequence). This CDR3 comprises 13 residues. Trimming cost V 1 base and J 7 bases, with 11 bases left between them. In DNA, the CDR3 is TGTGCCTGGAGTGCCCAACTAGAAAATGAGCAGTTCTTC. This translates into CAWSAQLENEQFF.

This chain connects TRBV2 to TRBJ1-3; D gene ambiguous. V shed 6 bases and J shed 2 bases, with 14 bases lying between them. Germline assignment: CDR1 SNHLY and CDR2 FYNNEI. The CDR3 runs to 15 residues. CDR3 loop: CASRERQSTGNTIYF. CDR3 sequence (DNA): TGTGCCAGCAGGGAGAGGCAGAGTACTGGAAACACCATATATTTT. The variable domain in full, with the rest retrieved from reference TRBV2 and TRBJ1-3, is EPEVTQTPSHQVTQMGQEVILRCVPISNHLYFYWYRQILGQKVEFLVSFYNNEISEKSEIFDDQFSVERPDGSNFTLKIRSTKLEDSAMYFCASRERQSTGNTIYFGEGSWLTVV.

The chain couples TRBV5-1 to TRBJ1-2; TRBD1 is a possible D gene (5 bases). The CDR3 has 14 residues. The V and J ends lost 0 bases and 6 bases respectively, with 12 bases between them. Germline V CDR1 and CDR2: SGHRS, YFSETQ. DNA of the CDR3: TGCGCCAGCAGCTTGGTTCCGGGGGAAGATGGCTACACCTTC. Amino acids: CASSLVPGEDGYTF.

This clone was seen a single time. The V and J genes are TRBV9 and TRBJ2-1, with D uncertain. V was shortened by 0 bases and J by 0 bases, with 7 bases between the two germline ends. The CDR3 spans 15 residues. The germline CDR1 and CDR2 sequences are SGDLS and YYNGEE. This CDR3 is CASSVDLSSYNEQFF. In nucleotides, the CDR3 is TGTGCCAGCAGCGTAGATCTGAGCTCCTACAATGAGCAGTTCTTC.

The chain links TRBV5-5 to TRBJ1-1; perhaps TRBD1 as D (5 bases). Germline assignment: CDR1 SGHKS and CDR2 YYEKEE (reference sequence). This CDR3 has 16 amino acids. Between the trimmed V and J ends, which lost 4 bases and 4 bases, there was a span of 20 bases. CDR3 coding DNA: TGTGCCAGCAGCACAACGGGAGGGGCCAGGTTCACTGAAGCTTTCTTT. It translates to CASSTTGGARFTEAFF.

This chain connects TRBV18 to TRBJ2-1; TRBD2 matches at 9 bases. Per germline, CDR1 KGHSH and CDR2 LQKENI. Trimming at V came to 6 bases and at J to 4 bases, leaving 10 bases not matched to a gene. The CDR3 covers 16 residues. The CDR3 nucleotides are TGTGCCAGCTCCCCTACCCGGACTAGCGCGTACAATGAGCAGTTCTTC. Protein: CASSPTRTSAYNEQFF.

The genes are TRBV19 and TRBJ2-7, with 7 bases matching TRBD2. The CDR3 consists of 14 residues. The junction had 8 bases not matched to a gene; V was cut back by 5 bases and J by 4 bases. Germline V gene lookup returns CDR1 LNHDA and CDR2 SQIVND (reference sequence). The CDR3, as DNA: TGTGCCAGTAGTGGGAGGGGACCACCATACGAGCAGTACTTC. This translates into CASSGRGPPYEQYF.

This clone was counted once. This chain joins TRBV2 and TRBJ2-1; 10 bases match TRBD2. Germline values: CDR1 SNHLY, CDR2 FYNNEI. The CDR3 is made up of 14 amino acids. V lost 6 bases and J lost 8; bases outside the gene matches: 7. The CDR3 nucleotides read TGTGCCAGCAGCCGATTGGGGACTAGCGATGAGCAGTTCTTC. Translation gives CASSRLGTSDEQFF.

The V gene is TRBV7-9, the J gene TRBJ2-3; D uncertain. Germline CDR1 SEHNR, CDR2 FQNEAQ (reference sequence). The CDR3 totals 15 residues. V dropped 3 bases and J dropped 2 bases, with 12 bases sitting between them. CDR3 sequence reads: CASSFRVPPTDTQYF. The CDR3 DNA sequence: TGTGCCAGCAGCTTCCGGGTTCCCCCCACAGATACGCAGTATTTT.

The V gene is TRBV7-9, the J gene TRBJ2-5; D is unresolved. The CDR3 loop spans 12 amino acids. V lost 6 bases, J lost 0 bases, and 5 bases lay in between. Germline V gene sequence: CDR1 SEHNR, CDR2 FQNEAQ (reference sequence). CDR3 nucleotide sequence: TGTGCCAGCAGTCCGGACCAAGAGACCCAGTACTTC. This encodes CASSPDQETQYF.

The chain combines TRBV6-1 with TRBJ2-1; 10 positions match TRBD1. CDR1 MNHNS and CDR2 SASEGT come from the germline V gene. The CDR3 totals 16 residues. Losses at the gene ends were 4 bases for V and 0 bases for J; bases not matched to a gene: 3. This CDR3 is CASSAGQGSSYNEQFF. As DNA, the CDR3 is TGTGCCAGCAGTGCGGGACAGGGGAGCTCCTACAATGAGCAGTTCTTC.

The chain recombines TRBV9 with TRBJ2-1; 11 bases match TRBD1. CDR3 length: 18 residues. Trimming took 0 bases from V and 7 from J; bases not matched to a gene: 12. Per the germline V gene, CDR1 is SGDLS and CDR2 is YYNGEE. CDR3: CASSVGSGGGTGGNEQFF. CDR3 bases: TGTGCCAGCAGCGTAGGTTCGGGAGGGGGGACAGGGGGAAATGAGCAGTTCTTC. Full variable domain (missing parts from reference TRBV9 and TRBJ2-1): DSGVTQTPKHLITATGQRVTLRCSPRSGDLSVYWYQQSLDQGLQFLIQYYNGEERAKGNILERFSAQQFPDLHSELNLSSLELGDSALYFCASSVGSGGGTGGNEQFFGPGTRLTVL.

The chain combines TRBV6-5 with TRBJ2-5; weak D call: TRBD1 (5 bases). The J call could be wrong; TRBJ2-7 is a better fit for the DNA end. This CDR3 has 16 residues. The germline V gene has CDR1 MNHEY and CDR2 SVGAGI. The chain's CDR3 is CASSYSGRQSSYEQYF. The CDR3 bases are TGTGCCAGCAGTTACTCGGGCCGACAGAGCTCCTACGAGCAGTACTTC.

Only one count was recorded for this clone. The chain carries TRBV6-5 and TRBJ2-3; TRBD2 agrees at 7 bases. CDR1 is MNHEY and CDR2 is SVGAGI in the germline V gene. V lost 2 bases, J lost 6 bases, and 8 bases stayed unmatched. This CDR3 comprises 15 residues. The CDR3 here is CASSYTLAVGDTQYF. The CDR3 DNA sequence: TGTGCCAGCAGTTACACCCTAGCGGTGGGGGATACGCAGTATTTT.

This chain uses TRBV2 with TRBJ1-1; tentative D call: TRBD1 (6 bases). V lost 2 bases and J 0 bases, leaving 13 bases between the germline ends. The CDR3 covers 16 residues. Germline values: CDR1 SNHLY, CDR2 FYNNEI. The CDR3 loop is CASSERGTLVNTEAFF. In DNA, the CDR3 is TGTGCCAGCAGTGAAAGGGGGACACTAGTGAACACTGAAGCTTTCTTT.

J is TRBJ2-2 and V is TRBV7-2; the D is unclear. The germline CDR1 and CDR2 sequences are SGHTA and FQGNSA. The CDR3 runs 14 residues. V was pared by 1 base and J by 8 bases, with 11 bases between. The chain's CDR3 is CASSLGSHLGELFF. The CDR3 region has the DNA TGTGCCAGCAGCTTAGGATCCCACCTAGGGGAGCTGTTTTTT.

The rearrangement joins TRBV18 to TRBJ2-2; 7 nucleotides match TRBD1. The junction had 3 bases not matched to a gene; V was cut back by 4 bases and J by 7 bases. The length of the CDR3 is 13 residues. CDR1 is KGHSH and CDR2 is LQKENI in the germline V gene. The CDR3 DNA is TGTGCCAGCTCACTGACAGGGCTCGGGGAGCTGTTTTTT. Translated, it gives CASSLTGLGELFF.

J is TRBJ2-4 and V is TRBV28; D is possibly TRBD2 (6 bases). Trimming removed 5 bases at V and 7 bases at J, with 18 bases between. Germline-derived CDR1 and CDR2 are MDHEN and SYDVKM. The CDR3 is 15 residues long. The CDR3 DNA is TGTGCCAGCAGTCCTTATCGGGGCGCGGGGAACATTCAGTACTTC. It is translated as CASSPYRGAGNIQYF.

The table lists this clone with a count of one. The chain employs TRBV9 and TRBJ2-3; maybe TRBD1 (6 bases). CDR1 is SGDLS, CDR2 YYNGEE, per germline. Trimming took 4 bases from V and 4 from J, leaving 16 bases between them. CDR3 size: 15 residues. The CDR3 protein is CASSPQGFGADTQYF. The CDR3 DNA reads as TGTGCCAGCAGCCCCCAGGGGTTCGGCGCAGATACGCAGTATTTT.